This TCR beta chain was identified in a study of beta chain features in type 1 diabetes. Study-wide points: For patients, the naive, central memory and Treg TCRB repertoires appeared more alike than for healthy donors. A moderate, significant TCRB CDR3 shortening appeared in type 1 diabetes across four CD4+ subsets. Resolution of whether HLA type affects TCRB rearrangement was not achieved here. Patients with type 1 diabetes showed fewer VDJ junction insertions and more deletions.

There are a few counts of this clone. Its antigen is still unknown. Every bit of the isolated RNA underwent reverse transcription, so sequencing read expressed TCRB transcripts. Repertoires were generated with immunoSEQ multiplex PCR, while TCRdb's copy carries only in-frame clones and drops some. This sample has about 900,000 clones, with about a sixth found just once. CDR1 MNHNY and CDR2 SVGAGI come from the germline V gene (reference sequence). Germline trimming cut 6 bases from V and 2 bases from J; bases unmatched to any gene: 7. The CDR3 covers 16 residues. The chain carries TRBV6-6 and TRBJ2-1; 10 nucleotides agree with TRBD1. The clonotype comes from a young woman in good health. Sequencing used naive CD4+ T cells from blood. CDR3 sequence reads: CASRPPGTGAYNEQFF. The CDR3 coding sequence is TGTGCCAGCAGACCCCCCGGGACAGGGGCCTACAATGAGCAGTTCTTC.